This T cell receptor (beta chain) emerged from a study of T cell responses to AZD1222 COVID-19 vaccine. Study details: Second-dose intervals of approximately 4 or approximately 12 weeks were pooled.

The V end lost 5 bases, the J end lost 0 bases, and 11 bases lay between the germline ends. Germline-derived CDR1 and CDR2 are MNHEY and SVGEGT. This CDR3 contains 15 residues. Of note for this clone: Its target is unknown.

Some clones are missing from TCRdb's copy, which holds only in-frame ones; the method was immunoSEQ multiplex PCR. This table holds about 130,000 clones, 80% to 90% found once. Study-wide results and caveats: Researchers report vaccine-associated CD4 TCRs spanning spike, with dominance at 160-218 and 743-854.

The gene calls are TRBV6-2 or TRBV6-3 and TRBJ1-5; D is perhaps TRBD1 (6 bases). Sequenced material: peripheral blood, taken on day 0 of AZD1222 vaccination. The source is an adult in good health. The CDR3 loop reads CASSRDIDSNQPQHF. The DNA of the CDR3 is TGTGCCAGCAGTCGGGACATCGATAGCAATCAGCCCCAGCATTTT.